A single sample gave rise to the 2 T cell receptor beta chains below, sequenced in a study of early T cells in non-severe SARS-CoV-2 infection. From the 5' RACE reads, TCRdb called clonotypes with MiXCR, one entry per CDR3 protein. Of about 50,000 distinct CDR3 sequences listed, about a tenth were seen once; the top ten hold about 5.3%. This specimen consisted of whole blood, obtained at baseline. All receptors come from an adult who was a healthcare worker with PCR-confirmed SARS-CoV-2 infection or an uninfected control (not recorded which).

The chain combines TRBV20-1 with TRBJ2-7; 13 bases align to TRBD2. CDR1 DFQATT and CDR2 SNEGSKA come from the germline V gene (reference sequence). The V segment lost 6 bases and the J segment 5 bases; nucleotides outside the gene matches: 7. This CDR3 has 14 residues. Here the CDR3 reads CSALLAGGPDEQYF. The CDR3 DNA sequence: TGCAGTGCCCTACTAGCGGGAGGGCCCGACGAGCAGTACTTC.

Many counts were recorded for this clonotype. The chain joins TRBV14 to TRBJ1-5; 8 bases match TRBD1. CDR1 SGHDN and CDR2 FVKESK come from the germline V gene. Unmatched junction bases numbered 6, after V lost 3 bases and J lost 5 bases. The CDR3 is made up of 15 amino acids. The CDR3 nucleotides are TGTGCCAGCAGCCACCTTACAGGGGGGTATCAGCCCCAGCATTTT. Amino acid sequence: CASSHLTGGYQPQHF.